This T cell receptor (beta chain) was documented in a study of T-cell reconstitution after alpha-beta-depleted transplantation in children. The study's findings and limits: Some patients showed high day-60 TCRbeta diversity, which derived from surviving recipient T cells and thymic progenitors. Alpha-beta T cells about two months after transplant reportedly derived from several hundred expanded graft clones. By one year post-transplant, T-cell counts and diversity largely arose from T cells that were newly produced.

Construction of the TCRbeta library involved unique molecular identifiers. TCRdb analysed the PCR reads with MiXCR anew, one entry per CDR3 protein. The sample holds 500,000 or so distinct CDR3 sequences, over 10% seen once. This clonotype has a handful of counts. Antigen unknown. The CDR3 is 11 residues long. Between the trimmed V and J ends, which lost 5 bases and 6 bases, there was a span of 9 bases. Germline V lookup: CDR1 SQVTM, CDR2 ANQGSEA. This chain links TRBV29-1 with TRBJ2-3, with D possibly matching TRBD1 (5 bases). Sequencing used PBMCs, mostly from graft donor cells, obtained 180 days after TCRalphabeta/CD19-depleted stem cell transplant. This clonotype was obtained from a female patient aged 2-15 years who had a stem cell transplant for aplastic anemia, so the T cells may come from the graft donor. The CDR3 nucleotides are TGCAGCGTTCAGGGTCCGGATACGCAGTATTTT. Amino acids: CSVQGPDTQYF.